The TCR beta chain described here comes from a study of glioma-infiltrating T cells. Study conclusions and caveats: CDR3 overlap between tissue and blood was very small.

Concerning this clonotype itself: The target antigen is unknown. A clone one base away is much larger, so this may be a read error.

Using RNA template, CDR3s of TCR alpha and beta were amplified with iRepertoire arm-PCR. TCRdb re-derived calls from the multiplex PCR reads in MiXCR, one entry per CDR3 protein. This table holds 170,000 or so distinct CDR3 sequences, more than 35% found once. The receptor was isolated from a human donor with low-grade glioma or glioblastoma, undergoing nonglioma brain surgery, or in good health (not recorded which). Sequencing used glioma tissue, nonneoplastic brain tissue, or PBMCs (not recorded which).

CDR3 loop: CSAHPVVGGSHNEQFF. The CDR3 nucleotides read TGCAGTGCCCACCCCGTAGTGGGGGGGTCCCACAATGAGCAGTTCTTC. The rearrangement uses TRBV20-1 and TRBJ2-1, with 7 bases aligning to TRBD2. Germline V gene sequence: CDR1 DFQATT, CDR2 SNEGSKA (reference sequence). The CDR3 loop spans 16 amino acids. After removal of 6 bases from V and 5 bases from J, the junction contained 16 bases not matched to a gene.